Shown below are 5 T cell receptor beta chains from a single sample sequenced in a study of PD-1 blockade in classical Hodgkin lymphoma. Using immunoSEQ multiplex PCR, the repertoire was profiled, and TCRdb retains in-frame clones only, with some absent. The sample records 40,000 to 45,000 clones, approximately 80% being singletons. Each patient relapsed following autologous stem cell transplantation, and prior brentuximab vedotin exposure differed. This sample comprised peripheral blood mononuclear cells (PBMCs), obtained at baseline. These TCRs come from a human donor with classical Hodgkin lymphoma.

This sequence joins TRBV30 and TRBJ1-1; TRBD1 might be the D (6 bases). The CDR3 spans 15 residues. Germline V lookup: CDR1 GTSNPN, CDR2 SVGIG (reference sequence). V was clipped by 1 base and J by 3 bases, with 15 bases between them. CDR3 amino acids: CAWSAPDRRDTEAFF. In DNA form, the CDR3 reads TGTGCCTGGAGTGCCCCCGACAGGCGGGACACTGAAGCTTTCTTT.

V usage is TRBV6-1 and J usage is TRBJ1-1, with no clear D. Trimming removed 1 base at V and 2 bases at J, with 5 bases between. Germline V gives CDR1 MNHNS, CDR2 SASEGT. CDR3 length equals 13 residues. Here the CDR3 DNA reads TGTGCCAGCAGTGAAGTAGCAAACACTGAAGCTTTCTTT. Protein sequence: CASSEVANTEAFF.

CDR3 coding DNA: TGTGCCAGCAGTGCATATGTGGGGGGCGCCGCTAATGAAAAACTGTTTTTT. It translates to CASSAYVGGAANEKLFF. This rearrangement joins TRBV6-1 to TRBJ1-4; D is perhaps TRBD1 (6 bases). The germline V gene has CDR1 MNHNS and CDR2 SASEGT. With 4 bases removed from V and 3 bases from J, the gap between germline ends came to 18 bases. CDR3 length equals 17 residues.

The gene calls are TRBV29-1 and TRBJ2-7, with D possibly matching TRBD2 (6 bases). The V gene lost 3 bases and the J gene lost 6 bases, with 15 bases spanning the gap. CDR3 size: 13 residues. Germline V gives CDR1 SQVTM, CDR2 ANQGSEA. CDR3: CSVDRGPGGEQYF. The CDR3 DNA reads TGCAGCGTTGATCGGGGTCCCGGGGGCGAGCAGTACTTC.

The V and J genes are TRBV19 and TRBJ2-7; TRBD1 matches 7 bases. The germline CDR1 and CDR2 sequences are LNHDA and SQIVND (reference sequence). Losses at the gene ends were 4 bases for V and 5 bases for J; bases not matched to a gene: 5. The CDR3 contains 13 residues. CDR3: CASSTTGSHEQYF. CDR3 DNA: TGTGCCAGTAGTACGACAGGGAGCCACGAGCAGTACTTC.